Below, one TCR beta chain is given with its context. Its antigen is as yet unknown. These data originate in a study of cytomegalovirus exposure and HLA in healthy donors. General study findings and limits: Listed as cytomegalovirus-associated were over 150 TCR beta chains.

V shed 1 base, J shed 7 bases, and the junction held 8 bases outside the gene matches. CDR1 SGHDT and CDR2 YYEEEE come from the germline V gene. The CDR3 sequence is 15 residues long. This PCR relied on a set of 60 Vbeta primers and 13 Jbeta primers. Method: immunoSEQ multiplex PCR; TCRdb's copy keeps in-frame clones and lacks some. The table includes tens of thousands of clones, 65% to 70% detected once. This chain connects TRBV5-6 to TRBJ1-1, with 9 bases lining up with TRBD1. The clonotype was recovered from a male donor in good health and CMV-seropositive. Sequenced material: PBMCs. CDR3 in DNA: TGTGCCAGCAGCTTGCCCCACAGGGGGCGGGGTGAAGCTTTCTTT. It is translated as CASSLPHRGRGEAFF. Based on the CDR3 plus reference TRBV5-6 and TRBJ1-1, the full variable domain is DAGVTQSPTHLIKTRGQQVTLRCSPKSGHDTVSWYQQALGQGPQFIFQYYEEEERQRGNFPDRFSGHQFPNYSSELNVNALLLGDSALYLCASSLPHRGRGEAFFGQGTRLTVV.